The 10 T cell receptor beta chains listed next were all sequenced from one sample in a study of T cells in Graves' hyperthyroidism and ophthalmopathy (dated 2019 in TCRdb). The method behind the library was multiplex PCR. The sequencer listed for this sample is Illumina HiSeq 2000. TCR beta CDR3 regions were amplified from RNA transcripts. The TCR CDR3 was subjected to a first round of RT-PCR using the HTBI primer set and the Qiagen OneStep RT-PCR kit. TCRdb trimmed the raw reads at Q25, called clones with MiXCR and kept productive beta chains. Rows are combined by CDR3 protein, so each entry shows the most common genes and DNA. For this sample the table gives about 400,000 distinct CDR3 sequences, of which over 12% were detected only once. Of the sample, over 25% falls within the top ten clones. The sequenced sample was blood. The origin of the receptors is a man between 50 and 59 years old with Graves' ophthalmopathy.

This clonotype was detected ten times or more. The J gene is TRBJ1-2, the V gene TRBV12-3 or TRBV12-4; D gene ambiguous. The CDR3 runs 13 residues. The V end was cut by 4 bases, the J end by 2 bases, with 8 bases between. CDR3 nucleotide sequence: TGTGCCAGCAGTTATAAATTGAACTATGGCTACACCTTC. This codes for CASSYKLNYGYTF.

The gene calls are TRBV5-1 and TRBJ1-1, with D tentatively TRBD1 (5 bases). CDR3 length: 13 residues. V was trimmed by 4 bases and J by 3 bases, leaving 10 bases between them. Germline CDR1 and CDR2: SGHRS and YFSETQ. In DNA form, the CDR3 reads TGCGCCAGCAGCGCGGGGCCGGACACTGAAGCTTTCTTT. It codes for CASSAGPDTEAFF.

At least ten counts were recorded for this clonotype. The chain combines TRBV24-1 with TRBJ2-3, with D unclear. Germline CDR1 reads KGHDR; CDR2 reads SFDVKD. V was pared by 5 bases and J by 6 bases, with 5 bases between. CDR3 length equals 11 residues. The CDR3 reads CATSVKDTQYF. The CDR3, as DNA: TGTGCCACCAGTGTGAAGGATACGCAGTATTTT.

This chain uses TRBV19 with TRBJ2-2, with D maybe TRBD1 (6 bases). Per germline, CDR1 LNHDA and CDR2 SQIVND (reference sequence). Trimming left V 4 bases short and J 1 base short, with 10 bases between. This CDR3 is built from 15 residues. The CDR3 bases are TGTGCCAGTAGTACGCCGGACAGGAACACCGGGGAGCTGTTTTTT. Its translation is CASSTPDRNTGELFF.

This clonotype was picked up many times. The gene calls are TRBV20-1 and TRBJ2-7; D is ambiguous. The germline gives CDR1 DFQATT, CDR2 SNEGSKA (reference sequence). The CDR3 has 13 residues. V was clipped by 1 base and J by 4 bases, with 11 bases between them. The CDR3 spells CSARGRAGYEQYF. Here the CDR3 DNA reads TGCAGTGCTAGAGGTAGGGCCGGGTACGAGCAGTACTTC.

CDR3 loop: CASRPGENEAFF. CDR3 bases: TGCGCCAGCAGACCCGGGGAGAATGAAGCTTTCTTT. The gene calls are TRBV10-2 and TRBJ1-1; D unclear. The germline CDR1 and CDR2 sequences are WSHSY and SAAADI. The CDR3 runs 12 residues. Between the trimmed V and J ends, which lost 6 bases and 7 bases, there was a span of 12 bases.

Only a few counts were recorded for this clonotype. The chain combines TRBV5-1 with TRBJ2-3, with no clear D. The CDR3 is 15 amino acids. Per germline, CDR1 SGHRS and CDR2 YFSETQ. The ends were cut back, 0 bases at V and 5 bases at J, with 13 bases in the middle. In nucleotides, the CDR3 is TGCGCCAGCAGCTTGGACCGGAGAACGGGAGATACGCAGTATTTT. As protein: CASSLDRRTGDTQYF.

In its sample, this clonotype was seen many times. The V and J genes are TRBV2 and TRBJ1-2; maybe TRBD1 (6 bases). The germline V and J ends were trimmed by 7 bases and 4 bases, with 19 bases remaining between them. The CDR3 covers 15 residues. Germline values: CDR1 SNHLY, CDR2 FYNNEI. The CDR3 bases are TGTGCCAGCACCGTACTGGGCAGGGGAACCTATGGCTACACCTTC. This translates into CASTVLGRGTYGYTF.

This clonotype was observed at least ten times. This chain joins TRBV5-6 and TRBJ2-5; D may be TRBD2 (6 bases). The V and J ends lost 1 base and 2 bases respectively, with 9 bases between them. Germline CDR1 SGHDT, CDR2 YYEEEE. There are 14 residues in the CDR3. The CDR3 loop is CASSLPTSQETQYF. CDR3 DNA sequence: TGTGCCAGCAGCTTGCCGACTAGTCAAGAGACCCAGTACTTC.

This chain connects TRBV9 to TRBJ2-2, with D perhaps matching TRBD2 (5 bases). This CDR3 is 15 amino acids long. CDR1 is SGDLS and CDR2 is YYNGEE in the germline V gene. Trimming pared 0 bases from V and 4 bases from J, leaving 10 bases between. CDR3 sequence: CASSVATDSTGELFF. In nucleotides, the CDR3 is TGTGCCAGCAGCGTAGCTACGGACTCCACCGGGGAGCTGTTTTTT.